Below are 9 T cell receptor beta chains sequenced from a single sample in a study of CD8 T cells in ankylosing spondylitis. Findings and limits, study-wide: One TCR beta motif, made up of roughly 8 highly homologous variants, appeared characteristic of ankylosing spondylitis blood.

These receptors have no identified antigens. From the 5' RACE reads, TCRdb called clonotypes with MiXCR, one entry per CDR3 protein. The table records 390,000 or so distinct CDR3 sequences, 20% to 25% of them present only once. Sequencing used blood, either unsorted or a sorted T cell fraction (not recorded which). The receptors were sampled from a male donor with ankylosing spondylitis.

The CDR3 sequence is CASSIRGPDQPQHF. The CDR3 DNA is TGTGCCAGCAGTATCCGGGGGCCCGATCAGCCCCAGCATTTT. The chain recombines TRBV6-1 with TRBJ1-5; maybe TRBD1 (6 bases). Per the germline V gene, CDR1 is MNHNS and CDR2 is SASEGT. V lost 5 bases and J 5 bases, leaving 13 bases between the germline ends. The CDR3 contains 14 residues.

This rearrangement joins TRBV19 to TRBJ2-7, with D unresolved. This CDR3 comprises 14 residues. Between the trimmed V and J ends, which lost 5 bases and 1 base, there was a span of 12 bases. Germline V lookup: CDR1 LNHDA, CDR2 SQIVND (reference sequence). The DNA for the CDR3 is TGTGCCAGTAGTCCGCGGAGTAGGTCCTACGAGCAGTACTTC. Translated: CASSPRSRSYEQYF.

This rearrangement joins TRBV7-8 to TRBJ2-7, with TRBD1 matching over 10 bases. Germline CDR1 SGHVS, CDR2 FQNEAQ. Trimming took 3 bases from V and 2 from J; bases not matched to a gene: 4. The CDR3 covers 15 residues. The CDR3 reads CASSFDRGQAYEQYF. CDR3 sequence (DNA): TGTGCCAGCAGCTTCGACAGGGGGCAGGCCTACGAGCAGTACTTC.

The genes are TRBV29-1 and TRBJ2-7, with 12 nucleotides matching TRBD1. Germline loops: CDR1 SQVTM, CDR2 ANQGSEA. The V and J ends lost 4 bases and 5 bases, in that order; junction bases with no gene match: 3. This CDR3 comprises 13 residues. CDR3 DNA: TGCAGCGTTGGGGACAGGGGGCTGGACGAGCAGTACTTC. This codes for CSVGDRGLDEQYF.

The rearrangement uses TRBV5-1 and TRBJ2-2, with TRBD1 matching 12 bases. The V and J ends lost 2 bases and 4 bases, in that order; junction bases with no gene match: 3. Germline V gives CDR1 SGHRS, CDR2 YFSETQ. The CDR3 covers 16 residues. The CDR3: CASSLRGQGATGELFF. CDR3 sequence (DNA): TGCGCCAGCAGCTTACGGGGACAGGGGGCCACCGGGGAGCTGTTTTTT.

The chain employs TRBV10-3 and TRBJ2-2; D may be TRBD2 (6 bases). The germline gives CDR1 ENHRY, CDR2 SYGVKD. This CDR3 region has 15 residues. The ends were cut back, 0 bases at V and 6 bases at J, with 11 bases in the middle. The CDR3 spells CAISESGGEAGELFF. CDR3 sequence (DNA): TGTGCCATCAGTGAGTCGGGGGGAGAAGCCGGGGAGCTGTTTTTT.

This clonotype was seen ten or more times. V gene TRBV5-1 combines with J gene TRBJ2-1, with TRBD2 matching 8 bases. J lost 9 bases, V lost 4 bases, and 9 bases had no gene match. The CDR3 runs to 14 residues. Germline V gene lookup returns CDR1 SGHRS and CDR2 YFSETQ. The CDR3: CASSEVLAGGEQFF. In nucleotides, the CDR3 is TGCGCCAGCAGCGAGGTCCTAGCGGGTGGTGAGCAGTTCTTC.

V and J are TRBV10-3 and TRBJ2-2; D uncertain. V was cut by 2 bases and J by 3 bases, with 7 bases left in between. The CDR3 has 14 amino acids. The germline V gene encodes CDR1 ENHRY and CDR2 SYGVKD. In nucleotides, the CDR3 is TGTGCCATCAGTGAGGCAAGTGACACCGGGGAGCTGTTTTTT. Its translation is CAISEASDTGELFF.

This clonotype was counted between two and nine times. The chain couples TRBV4-2 to TRBJ1-2; possible D gene TRBD1, 5 bases. The CDR3 has 14 amino acids. Germline V gives CDR1 LGHNA, CDR2 YNFKEQ. Trimming shortened V by 1 base and J by 13 bases, and 19 bases separated the two germline ends. The CDR3 bases are TGTGCCAGCAGCCAAGGTACCCGAGGGGAGGCACCCACCTTC. Translation: CASSQGTRGEAPTF.